In its sample, the clone carrying this T cell receptor beta chain was seen many times. Its specificity is not known. RNA transcripts provided the source from which TCR beta CDR3 regions were amplified. A set of HTBI primers served as the primers for a first-round RT-PCR of the TCR CDR3. TCRdb re-called the multiplex PCR reads through MiXCR, storing one row per CDR3 protein. The sample lists roughly 380,000 distinct CDR3 sequences; about 15% were seen once. J gave up 7 bases and V 5 bases, and 10 bases lay outside the gene matches. CDR1 is MNHEY and CDR2 is SMNVEV in the germline V gene (reference sequence). The CDR3 is 15 residues long. This sample was taken from a study of T cells in Graves' hyperthyroidism and ophthalmopathy. Study summary: At initial diagnosis, before any treatment had begun, peripheral blood was obtained.

Those with hyperthyroidism were 18 to 65 years old, newly diagnosed, and ill for under 2 months. Overall study findings and caveats: Most thyroid clonotypes expanded above 0.001 were also detected in blood. Model output signaled ophthalmopathy a median around 6.9 months ahead of onset.

The source is an older woman with Graves' hyperthyroidism. The chain carries TRBV27 and TRBJ2-1, with 8 bases that match TRBD2. Specimen: blood. CDR3 amino acids: CASSPGAGADNEQFF. In nucleotides, the CDR3 is TGTGCCAGCAGTCCAGGAGCGGGAGCCGATAATGAGCAGTTCTTC.